One and the same sample provided the 14 T cell receptor beta chains below, sequenced in a study of beta chain features in type 1 diabetes. Regarding the study as a whole: In every one of the four CD4+ subsets, TCRB CDR3s were moderately but significantly shorter in Type 1 diabetes patients.

Expressed TCRB transcripts were sequenced because the entire RNA isolate underwent reverse transcription. Libraries were prepared by immunoSEQ multiplex PCR; TCRdb keeps only in-frame clonotypes and omits some of them. In the table there are 300,000 to 400,000 clones, about a tenth of which are singletons. Their cognate antigens are unknown. Sequencing was performed on central memory CD4+ T cells from blood. The receptors here all came from a man younger than 45 with type 1 diabetes.

This chain joins TRBV27 and TRBJ1-5; D remains ambiguous. The germline gives CDR1 MNHEY, CDR2 SMNVEV (reference sequence). The CDR3 has 14 residues. V gave up 6 bases and J gave up 2 bases, with 11 bases separating them. The CDR3 nucleotides are TGTGCCAGCAGCCCAATGGGAGGCAATCAGCCCCAGCATTTT. Encoded protein: CASSPMGGNQPQHF.

A few counts support this clone. V and J are TRBV29-1 and TRBJ2-3; 9 positions agree with TRBD1. With 5 bases clipped from V and 4 bases from J, the junction kept 10 bases outside the gene matches. The CDR3 extends over 15 amino acids. From germline, CDR1 is SQVTM and CDR2 ANQGSEA. The CDR3 sequence is CSVPTGTGNADTQYF. The DNA of the CDR3 is TGCAGCGTTCCTACCGGGACAGGGAACGCAGATACGCAGTATTTT.

This clone was counted only a few times. The V gene is TRBV6-5, the J gene TRBJ1-6; D gene ambiguous. Trimming shortened V by 0 bases and J by 7 bases, and 13 bases separated the two germline ends. In germline, CDR1 is MNHEY, CDR2 SVGAGI. The CDR3 spans 16 residues. The DNA for the CDR3 is TGTGCCAGCAGTTACTCATCGGGCCAGATAAATTCACCCCTCCACTTT. Residues: CASSYSSGQINSPLHF.

This clone was detected a few times. The gene calls are TRBV14 and TRBJ1-2, with D tentatively TRBD1 (5 bases). Trimming pared 1 base from V and 8 bases from J, leaving 14 bases between. There are 14 residues in the CDR3. The germline V gene encodes CDR1 SGHDN and CDR2 FVKESK. The CDR3 sequence is CASSQAGQRVGYTF. In DNA form, the CDR3 reads TGTGCCAGCAGCCAAGCCGGACAACGAGTGGGCTACACCTTC.

The rearrangement uses TRBV27 and TRBJ2-1; unclear D gene. There are 12 residues in the CDR3. The V end lost 7 bases, the J end lost 4 bases, and 8 bases lay between the germline ends. CDR1 is MNHEY and CDR2 is SMNVEV in the germline V gene (reference sequence). This CDR3 is CASKGPYNEQFF. The DNA of the CDR3 is TGTGCCAGCAAAGGACCGTACAATGAGCAGTTCTTC.

V gene TRBV29-1 combines with J gene TRBJ1-2; D possibly corresponds to TRBD1 (6 bases). Germline V gene lookup returns CDR1 SQVTM and CDR2 ANQGSEA. The germline V and J ends were trimmed by 6 bases and 8 bases, with 19 bases remaining between them. The CDR3 consists of 13 residues. For the CDR3, the DNA is TGCAGCGTCGGAATACAGGGATTCTACGGCTACACCTTC. Its translation: CSVGIQGFYGYTF.

The CDR3 sequence is CASTPPGQRGQPQHF. The CDR3 nucleotides are TGTGCCAGCACCCCACCTGGACAGAGGGGTCAGCCCCAGCATTTT. The chain is built from TRBV6-5 and TRBJ1-5; D may be TRBD1 (6 bases). The CDR3 totals 15 residues. Germline V gene lookup returns CDR1 MNHEY and CDR2 SVGAGI. Trimming stripped 7 bases from V and 6 bases from J, with 19 bases between.

This clone was detected ten times or more. This chain connects TRBV25-1 to TRBJ1-3; 8 bases line up with TRBD1. The junction had 8 bases not matched to a gene; V was cut back by 4 bases and J by 3 bases. The CDR3 is 16 residues long. Per the germline V gene, CDR1 is MGHDK and CDR2 is SYGVNS. DNA for the CDR3: TGTGCCAGCAGTGGAACCGGGACAGGCTATGGAAACACCATATATTTT. Encoded protein: CASSGTGTGYGNTIYF.

This clone appeared a few times. CDR3 sequence: CASSYQPGQGASEQYF. The CDR3, as DNA: TGTGCCAGCAGTTACCAGCCGGGACAGGGGGCAAGTGAGCAGTACTTC. This chain connects TRBV6-5 to TRBJ2-7; 12 bases fit TRBD1. The J segment lost 7 bases and the V segment lost 2 bases, leaving 9 bases of the junction unmatched. The CDR3 length is 16 residues. Germline lookup yields CDR1 MNHEY and CDR2 SVGAGI.

The rearrangement links TRBV15 to TRBJ1-2, with D possibly matching TRBD1 (6 bases). Looked up from germline, CDR1 is LNHNV and CDR2 is YYDKDF (reference sequence). The CDR3 runs to 15 residues. Trimming stripped 0 bases from V and 4 bases from J, with 12 bases between. The CDR3 DNA reads TGTGCCACCAGCAGAGATCCAGGGGACCCCTATGGCTACACCTTC. Residues: CATSRDPGDPYGYTF.

V gene TRBV6-6 combines with J gene TRBJ2-1; D is undetermined. This CDR3 spans 15 amino acids. Germline V gives CDR1 MNHNY, CDR2 SVGAGI (reference sequence). V lost 0 bases to trimming and J lost 0 bases, with 6 bases between them. CDR3 sequence: CASSYSVSSYNEQFF. CDR3 nucleotides: TGTGCCAGCAGTTACTCAGTTAGCTCCTACAATGAGCAGTTCTTC.

The chain recombines TRBV7-8 with TRBJ1-2; D remains unclear. The CDR3 runs to 14 residues. In germline, CDR1 is SGHVS, CDR2 FQNEAQ. V lost 7 bases and J lost 2, with 14 bases in between. CDR3 nucleotide sequence: TGTGCCAGCACCCCACTGGGGTCCAACTATGGCTACACCTTC. This encodes CASTPLGSNYGYTF. Combining the CDR3 with reference TRBV7-8 and TRBJ1-2 gives the whole variable domain GAGVSQSPRYKVAKRGQDVALRCDPISGHVSLFWYQQALGQGPEFLTYFQNEAQLDKSGLPSDRFFAERPEGSVSTLKIQRTQQEDSAVYLCASTPLGSNYGYTFGSGTRLTVV.

This clone has a handful of counts. The rearrangement joins TRBV2 to TRBJ1-2; 7 positions agree with TRBD1. From germline, CDR1 is SNHLY and CDR2 FYNNEI. J gave up 6 bases and V 4 bases, and 8 bases lay outside the gene matches. The CDR3 has 14 residues. CDR3 nucleotides: TGTGCCAGCAGTGGGACAGGTTCATTTCATGGCTACACCTTC. Its protein product is CASSGTGSFHGYTF.

This clone turned up a few times. V and J are TRBV6-5 and TRBJ1-5; a weak D match, TRBD1 (6 bases). The CDR3 contains 13 residues. V was cut by 6 bases and J by 3 bases, with 9 bases left in between. From germline, CDR1 is MNHEY and CDR2 SVGAGI. The CDR3 loop is CASSRDTNQPQHF. CDR3 in DNA: TGTGCCAGCAGCCGGGACACCAATCAGCCCCAGCATTTT.